This section outlines one TCR beta chain sequence together with its context. Its antigen is undetermined. A junction end diverges from the germline sequence, so it may reflect a read error. CDR1 is SSHAT and CDR2 is FNYEAQ in the germline V gene (reference sequence). CDR3 length: 17 residues. The data were produced by immunoSEQ multiplex PCR, yet TCRdb's version contains in-frame clones alone and is incomplete. The profile shows about 160,000 clones, roughly 94% of them singletons. This sample was taken from a study of T cell responses to AZD1222 COVID-19 vaccine. Regarding the study as a whole: Reportedly, nearly half of unique spike TCRs recognized epitopes outside B.1.351/B.1.1.7 mutations. After two AZD1222 doses, spike-specific TCR breadth and depth rose versus day 0. Mostly white British, mostly female donors; authors suggested clonal diversity may be underestimated. Dominant at 160-218 and 743-854, vaccine-associated CD4 TCRs also spanned spike.

The sequence came from an adult in good health. The sample here was peripheral blood, taken on day 0 of MenACWY control vaccination. The chain links TRBV7-7 to TRBJ2-7; 10 bases line up with TRBD2. The CDR3 loop reads CASSPSLSGRAGGEQYF. The CDR3, as DNA: TGTGCTAGCAGCCCATCGCTCAGCGGGAGGGCCGGCGGTGAGCAGTACTTC.